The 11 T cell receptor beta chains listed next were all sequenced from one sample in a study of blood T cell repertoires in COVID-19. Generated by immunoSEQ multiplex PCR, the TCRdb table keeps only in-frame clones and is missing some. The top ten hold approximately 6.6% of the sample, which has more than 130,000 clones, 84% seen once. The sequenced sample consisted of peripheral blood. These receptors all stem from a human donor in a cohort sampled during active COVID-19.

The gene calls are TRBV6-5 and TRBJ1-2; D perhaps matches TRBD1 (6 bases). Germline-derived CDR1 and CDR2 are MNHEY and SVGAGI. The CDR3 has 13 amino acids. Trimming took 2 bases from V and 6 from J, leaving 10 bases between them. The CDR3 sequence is CASSYLDRDGYTF. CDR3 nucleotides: TGTGCCAGCAGTTACCTGGACAGAGATGGCTACACCTTC.

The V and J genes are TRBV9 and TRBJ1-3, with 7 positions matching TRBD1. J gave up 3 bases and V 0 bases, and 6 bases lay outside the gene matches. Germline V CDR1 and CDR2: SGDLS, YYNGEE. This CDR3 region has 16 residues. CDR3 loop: CASSVGQGKFGNTIYF. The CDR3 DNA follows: TGTGCCAGCAGCGTAGGACAGGGAAAATTTGGAAACACCATATATTTT.

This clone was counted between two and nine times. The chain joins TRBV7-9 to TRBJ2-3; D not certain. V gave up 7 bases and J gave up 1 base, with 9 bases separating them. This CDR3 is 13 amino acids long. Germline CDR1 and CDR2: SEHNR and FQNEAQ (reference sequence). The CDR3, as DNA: TGTGCCAGCAAAAGTGGAGGCACAGATACGCAGTATTTT. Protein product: CASKSGGTDTQYF.

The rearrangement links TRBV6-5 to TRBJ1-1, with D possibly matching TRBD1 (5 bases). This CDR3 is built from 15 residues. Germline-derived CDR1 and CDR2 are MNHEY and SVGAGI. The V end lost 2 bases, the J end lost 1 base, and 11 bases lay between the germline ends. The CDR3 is CASSYQGKENTEAFF. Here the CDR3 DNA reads TGTGCCAGCAGTTACCAGGGAAAAGAGAACACTGAAGCTTTCTTT.

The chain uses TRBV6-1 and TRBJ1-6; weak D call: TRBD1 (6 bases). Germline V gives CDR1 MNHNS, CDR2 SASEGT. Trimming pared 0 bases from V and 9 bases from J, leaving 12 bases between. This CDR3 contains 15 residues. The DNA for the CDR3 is TGTGCCAGCAGTGAAGCGGGGGCCGTGGGTTCACCCCTCCACTTT. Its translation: CASSEAGAVGSPLHF.

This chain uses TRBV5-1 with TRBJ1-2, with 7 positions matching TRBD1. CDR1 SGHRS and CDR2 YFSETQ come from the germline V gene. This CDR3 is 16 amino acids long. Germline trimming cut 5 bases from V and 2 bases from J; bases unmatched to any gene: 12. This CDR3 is CASRGGQLVPNYGYTF. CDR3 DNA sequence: TGCGCCAGCAGGGGGGGACAGCTCGTGCCAAACTATGGCTACACCTTC.

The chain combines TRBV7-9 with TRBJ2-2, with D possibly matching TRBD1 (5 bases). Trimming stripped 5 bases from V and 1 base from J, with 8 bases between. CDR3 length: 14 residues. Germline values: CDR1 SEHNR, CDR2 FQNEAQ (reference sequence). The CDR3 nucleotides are TGTGCCAGCAGCGTGGGGCTGAACACCGGGGAGCTGTTTTTT. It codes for CASSVGLNTGELFF.

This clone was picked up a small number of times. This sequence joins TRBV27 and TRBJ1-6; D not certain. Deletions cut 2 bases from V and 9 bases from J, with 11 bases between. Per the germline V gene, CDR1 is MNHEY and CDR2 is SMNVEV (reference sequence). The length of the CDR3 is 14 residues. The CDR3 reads CASSLRGNGSPLHF. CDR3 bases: TGTGCCAGCAGTTTAAGAGGGAACGGTTCACCCCTCCACTTT.

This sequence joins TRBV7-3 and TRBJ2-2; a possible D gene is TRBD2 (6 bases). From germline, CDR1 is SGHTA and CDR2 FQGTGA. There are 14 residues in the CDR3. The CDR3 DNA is TGTCCCCAGCCCGGGAGCCTTTGGGGCGGGGAGCTGTTTTTT. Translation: CPQPGSLWGGELFF.

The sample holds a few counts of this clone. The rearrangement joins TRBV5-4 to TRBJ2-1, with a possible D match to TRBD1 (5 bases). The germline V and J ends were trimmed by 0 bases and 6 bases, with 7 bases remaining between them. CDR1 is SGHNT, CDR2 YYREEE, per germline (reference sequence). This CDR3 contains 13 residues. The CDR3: CASSLGRANEQFF. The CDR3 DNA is TGTGCCAGCAGCTTGGGCAGGGCCAATGAGCAGTTCTTC. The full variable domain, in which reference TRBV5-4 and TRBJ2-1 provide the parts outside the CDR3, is ETGVTQSPTHLIKTRGQQVTLRCSSQSGHNTVSWYQQALGQGPQFIFQYYREEENGRGNFPPRFSGLQFPNYSSELNVNALELDDSALYLCASSLGRANEQFFGPGTRLTVL.

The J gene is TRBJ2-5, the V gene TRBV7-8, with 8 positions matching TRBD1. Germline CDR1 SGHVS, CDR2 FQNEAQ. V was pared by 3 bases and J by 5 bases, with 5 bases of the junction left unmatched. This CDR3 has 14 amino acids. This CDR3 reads CASSFQGARETQYF. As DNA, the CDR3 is TGTGCCAGCAGCTTCCAGGGGGCAAGGGAGACCCAGTACTTC.